This T cell receptor beta chain was sequenced in a study of cytomegalovirus exposure and HLA in healthy donors. Some clones are missing from TCRdb's copy, which holds only in-frame ones; the method was immunoSEQ multiplex PCR. The sample has 150,000 to 200,000 clones, roughly four fifths seen once. Only a few counts were recorded for this clone. The TCR was taken from a woman aged 18-35 years in good health and CMV-seropositive. The specimen sequenced was PBMCs.

CDR3 DNA sequence: TGTGCCAGCAGCTTATGGCGGGGGTTCCAAGAGACCCAGTACTTC. It yields the protein CASSLWRGFQETQYF. The rearrangement joins TRBV7-8 to TRBJ2-5; 7 nucleotides align to TRBD2. This CDR3 region has 15 residues. V shed 2 bases, J shed 1 base, and the junction held 4 bases outside the gene matches. Germline V gene data show CDR1 as SGHVS and CDR2 as FQNEAQ.